The clone carrying this T cell receptor beta chain was counted between two and nine times. Participants spanned ages about 18 to 90 years and resided in over 20 US areas. Assignments of participants to cohorts depended upon their own reported clinical history. The CDR3 extends over 15 amino acids. V was cut by 0 bases and J by 5 bases, with 14 bases left in between. The germline V gene encodes CDR1 LGHDT and CDR2 YNNKEL (reference sequence). These data belong to a study of blood T cell repertoires in COVID-19. Overall study context: PBMCs, B-cell-depleted T cells, or T cells provided the cDNA or gDNA that made up the material.

Measured with immunoSEQ multiplex PCR; TCRdb has only the in-frame clones, and not every one. The data hold about 210,000 clones, with approximately 80% observed a single time. The sequence came from a woman aged 50 to 60 with acute COVID-19. Sequencing input: PBMCs or T cells enriched from blood (not recorded which). J is TRBJ2-7 and V is TRBV3-1 (or the pseudogene TRBV3-2); D possibly corresponds to TRBD2 (6 bases). CDR3 in amino acids: CASSQDGGRIDEQYF. The CDR3 DNA sequence: TGTGCCAGCAGCCAAGACGGAGGGCGGATCGACGAGCAGTACTTC.